This TCR beta chain is drawn from a study of PD-L1 blockade in urothelial cancer. Turning to the study itself: Of about 29 patients, around 25 were males with bladder-origin urothelial cancer. Enrolled patients had been treated previously with 0 to 3 chemotherapy regimens. Researchers looked at the blood 3 weeks (second dose) and 6 weeks after treatment began.

Assay used: immunoSEQ multiplex PCR; TCRdb lists only in-frame clones, some missing. The sample lists around 130,000 clones, around 85% occurring once. Trimming cost V 7 bases and J 8 bases, with 17 bases left between them. CDR3 length: 13 amino acids. Germline CDR1 is MNHEY and CDR2 is SMNVEV (reference sequence). Regarding time point: pretreatment peripheral blood. The sample holds one count of this clone. Sequences were derived from PBMCs, sampled around atezolizumab (anti-PD-L1) treatment. The genes are TRBV27 and TRBJ1-2; D call uncertain. This receptor was taken from a man aged 50 or older with urothelial cancer. The CDR3: CASMSPPGGGYTF. CDR3 DNA: TGTGCCAGCATGTCCCCCCCGGGAGGCGGCTACACCTTC.